This T cell receptor (beta chain) appears in the sequencing data of a study of T cells in Graves' hyperthyroidism and ophthalmopathy. The CDR3 is 14 amino acids. CDR1 LNHDA and CDR2 SQIVND come from the germline V gene (reference sequence). Findings of the study overall: Model-based prediction identified ophthalmopathy a median around 6.5 months prior to its onset. Peripheral blood also featured most of the thyroid clonotypes expanded above 0.001.

On the basis of clinical symptoms, serum thyroxine and TRAb, thyroid ultrasound and orbital computed tomography, diagnoses were made. The PBMCs had their origin in roughly 9.4 ml of fresh peripheral blood. This clonotype came up many times. Its cognate antigen is unknown. One junction end does not reproduce the germline sequence, and a read error may be involved. Researchers took RNA transcripts and amplified the TCR beta CDR3 regions from them. Using the HTBI primer set, a first-round RT-PCR was run on the TCR CDR3. TCRdb re-called the multiplex PCR reads through MiXCR, storing one row per CDR3 protein. The data contain 800,000 or so distinct CDR3 sequences, about two fifths of them singletons.

The receptor comes from a man aged 18 to 30 with Graves' hyperthyroidism. Material for sequencing was blood. The V call is TRBV19, the J call TRBJ1-1; weak D call: TRBD1 (6 bases). Here the CDR3 reads CASSTLHRDTEAFF. CDR3 sequence (DNA): TGTGCCAGTAGTACCCTCCACCGGGACACCGAAGCTTTCTTT.